The TCR beta chain described here comes from a study of human CD8 memory T cell subsets. Total CD8+ T cells were enriched by a separation that was negative and magnetic. Extraction drew RNA from duplicate vials of approximately 150,000 sorted CD8+ T cells for each subset. The authors made TCR beta libraries using UMI-labeled 5' RACE. TCRdb reprocessed the 5' RACE reads; each CDR3 protein has one entry and no DNA is given. The sample includes some 7,500 distinct CDR3 sequences. The CDR3 has 13 amino acids. The germline CDR1 and CDR2 sequences are LGHDT and YNNKEL (reference sequence). This clonotype is deemed medium-sized by its frequency. What it binds is not known. Study-wide findings and caveats: Sequencing was confined to T cell receptor beta chains in the study.

The rearrangement joins TRBV3-1 to TRBJ2-7; TCRdb's D call of TRBD1 is untestable without DNA. The source material was CD8+ T cells from PBMCs. This clonotype originated in a human donor in good health. CDR3 residues: CASSQAGVGEQYF.